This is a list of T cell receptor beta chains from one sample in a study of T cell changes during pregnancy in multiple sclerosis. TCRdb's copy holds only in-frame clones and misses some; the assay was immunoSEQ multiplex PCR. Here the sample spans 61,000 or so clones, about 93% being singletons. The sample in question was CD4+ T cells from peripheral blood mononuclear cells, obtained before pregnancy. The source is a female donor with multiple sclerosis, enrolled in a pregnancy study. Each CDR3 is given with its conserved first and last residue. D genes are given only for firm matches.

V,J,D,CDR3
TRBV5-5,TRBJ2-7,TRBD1,CASSLTGTGGNYEQYF
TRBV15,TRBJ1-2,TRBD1,CATSIRTTGSGYTF
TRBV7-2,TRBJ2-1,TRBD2,CASSRHGTSGRDEQFF
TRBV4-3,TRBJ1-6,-,CASSQRDLGGSPLHF
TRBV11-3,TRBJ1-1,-,CASSLGADTEAFF
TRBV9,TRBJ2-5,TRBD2,CASSPVGRLEETQYF
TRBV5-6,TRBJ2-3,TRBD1,CASSQFLTGTASTDTQYF
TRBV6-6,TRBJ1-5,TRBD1,CASSDRGIGQPQHF
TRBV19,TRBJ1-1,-,CASRYRAMNTEAFF
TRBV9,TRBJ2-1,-,CASSLSRDGLNNEQFF
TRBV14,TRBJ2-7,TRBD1,CASSLRTGGIYEQYF
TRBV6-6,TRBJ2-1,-,CASRPNKRLSDNEQFF
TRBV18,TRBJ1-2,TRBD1,CASSRDRGSYGYTF
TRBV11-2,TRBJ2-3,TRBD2,CASSFSIDSGRGDTQYF
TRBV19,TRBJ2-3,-,CASSIDLYYTNTDTQYF
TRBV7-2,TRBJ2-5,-,CASSLGQGNKETQYF
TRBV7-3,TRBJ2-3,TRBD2,CASSNGLARDTQYF
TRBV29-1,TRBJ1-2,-,CSVGAGYGDYGYTF
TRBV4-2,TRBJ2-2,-,CASSQDWRTGELFF
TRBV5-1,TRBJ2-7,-,CASSRVPGGVGIYEQYF
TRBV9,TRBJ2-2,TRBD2,CASSVELAGVSGELFF
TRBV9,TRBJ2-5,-,CASSSNTGRQETQYF
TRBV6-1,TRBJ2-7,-,CASSEVGSSYEQYF
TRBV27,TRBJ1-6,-,CASTMYREDSPLHF
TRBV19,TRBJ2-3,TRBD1,CASRGGQGSRDTQYF
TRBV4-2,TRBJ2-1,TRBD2,CASSNGLDSYNEQFF
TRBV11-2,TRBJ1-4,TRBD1,CASSSRGLTNEKLFF
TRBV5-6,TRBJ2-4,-,CASSLSVAKNIQYF
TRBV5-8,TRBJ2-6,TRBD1,CASSLGSRGPWRGANVLTF
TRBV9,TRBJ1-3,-,CASSPLTAISGNTIYF
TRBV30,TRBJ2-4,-,CAWRLSAKNIQYF
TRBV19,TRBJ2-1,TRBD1,CASSQDREQFF
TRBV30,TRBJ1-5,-,CAWSQRRFNQPQHF